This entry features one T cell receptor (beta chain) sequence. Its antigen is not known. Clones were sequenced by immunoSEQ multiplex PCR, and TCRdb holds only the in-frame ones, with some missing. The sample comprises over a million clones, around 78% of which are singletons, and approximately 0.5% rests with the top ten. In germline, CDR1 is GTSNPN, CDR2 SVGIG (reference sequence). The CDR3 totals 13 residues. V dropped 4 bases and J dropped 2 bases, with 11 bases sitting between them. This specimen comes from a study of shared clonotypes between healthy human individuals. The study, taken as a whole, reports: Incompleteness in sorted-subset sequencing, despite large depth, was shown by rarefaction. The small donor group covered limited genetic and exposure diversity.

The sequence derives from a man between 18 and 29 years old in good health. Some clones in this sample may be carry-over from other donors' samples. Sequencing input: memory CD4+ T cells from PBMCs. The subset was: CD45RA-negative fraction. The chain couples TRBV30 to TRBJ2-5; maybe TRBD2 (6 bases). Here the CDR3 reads CAWNRGIQETQYF. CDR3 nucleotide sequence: TGTGCCTGGAATCGCGGGATACAAGAGACCCAGTACTTC. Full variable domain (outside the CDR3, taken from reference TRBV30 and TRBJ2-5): SQTIHQWPATLVQPVGSPLSLECTVEGTSNPNLYWYRQAAGRGLQLLFYSVGIGQISSEVPQNLSASRPQDRQFILSSKKLLLSDSGFYLCAWNRGIQETQYFGPGTRLLVL.